These T cell receptor beta chains were read from a single sample in a study of blood T cell repertoires in COVID-19. TCRdb's table, derived via immunoSEQ multiplex PCR, lists solely in-frame clones and lacks some. The table has under 200,000 clones, roughly 91% seen once. The specimen sequenced was peripheral blood. Receptors originate from a man aged 40-49 years with active or convalescent COVID-19. Each CDR3 is given with its conserved first and last residue. Fields, in order: clone size, J gene, D gene, V gene, CDR3 DNA, CDR3 protein. A D gene is named only where the DNA matches it firmly. The size of a clone is reported for some rows only, either as once, few or many, or as a class for expanded clones.

few,TRBJ2-3,-,TRBV5-4,TGTGCCAGCAGCTTGCGAAGGGCTCGGGACACAGATACGCAGTATTTT,CASSLRRARDTDTQYF
-,TRBJ2-7,TRBD2,TRBV5-1,TGCGCCAGCAGCTTTTCCAGCCCCGGGACTAGGAAGTACGAGCAGTACTTC,CASSFSSPGTRKYEQYF
-,TRBJ1-1,-,TRBV5-4,TGTGCCAGCAGCTTCACCCAGGGATCGTCCGAAGCTTTCTTT,CASSFTQGSSEAFF
-,TRBJ2-7,-,TRBV28,TGTGCCATCAGAGGGAGCTACACCTACGAGCAGTACTTC,CAIRGSYTYEQYF
-,TRBJ1-2,-,TRBV11-3,TGTGCCAGCAGCTCCCGATCGTTCGGGGTCGGCTACACCTTC,CASSSRSFGVGYTF
-,TRBJ1-2,-,TRBV27,TGTGCCAGCACTACAGGGTTAGGTGGCTACACCTTC,CASTTGLGGYTF
-,TRBJ2-7,-,TRBV25-1,TGTGCCAGCAGTGACAGGGGCCACGAGCAGTACTTC,CASSDRGHEQYF
-,TRBJ1-2,-,TRBV28,TGTGCCAGCAGTTTAAGTCGGGACACCTATGGCTACACCTTC,CASSLSRDTYGYTF
-,TRBJ2-6,TRBD1,TRBV6-1,TGTGCCAGCAGTGGGACAGGGGGCTCCGGGGCCAACGTCCTGACTTTC,CASSGTGGSGANVLTF
-,TRBJ1-1,TRBD1,TRBV6-5,TGTGCCAGCAGTTACCCCAGGGGGGCAGGCAGCATTGAAGCTTTCTTT,CASSYPRGAGSIEAFF
-,TRBJ2-4,-,TRBV19,TGTGCCAGTAGTTTAGGGATTGCTTCGTGGGCCGGCAAAAACATTCAGTACTTC,CASSLGIASWAGKNIQYF
-,TRBJ1-1,TRBD1,TRBV5-1,TGCGCCAGCAGCGAGGACAGGAGTATAAGTGAAGCTTTCTTT,CASSEDRSISEAFF
-,TRBJ1-1,TRBD1,TRBV23-1,TGCGCCAGCAGTCAAGGACAGGACAGTGGGAACACTGAAGCTTTCTTT,CASSQGQDSGNTEAFF
few,TRBJ1-2,TRBD1,TRBV19,TGTGCCAGTGGAGACAGGGACTATGGCTACACCTTC,CASGDRDYGYTF
few,TRBJ1-2,TRBD1,TRBV3-1/TRBV3-2,TGTGCCAGCAGCCAAGATAGGACAGGGGGTTATTATGGCTACACCTTC,CASSQDRTGGYYGYTF
-,TRBJ1-5,-,TRBV28,TGTGCCATTACAGGGCCCAATTCTGGGCAGCCCCAGCATTTT,CAITGPNSGQPQHF
-,TRBJ1-6,TRBD1,TRBV5-1,TGCGCCAGCAGCTTTGACAGGGATAATTCACCCCTCCACTTT,CASSFDRDNSPLHF
-,TRBJ1-2,-,TRBV19,TGTGCCAGTAGTATATCCGTCAACTATGGCTACACCTTC,CASSISVNYGYTF
once,TRBJ1-2,-,TRBV6-5,TGTGCCAGCGCGAGAGCCGGGAGTTCCTATGGCTACACCTTC,CASARAGSSYGYTF
-,TRBJ1-6,-,TRBV28,TGTGCCAGCAGTACCTCGGCAGGTTATAATTCACCCCTCCACTTT,CASSTSAGYNSPLHF
-,TRBJ1-6,TRBD1,TRBV19,TGTGCCAGTAGCTACGGACAGGGGCCTCACTATAATTCACCCCTCCACTTT,CASSYGQGPHYNSPLHF